The following is a T cell receptor (beta chain) sequence with its context. Its antigen is unidentified. Method: immunoSEQ multiplex PCR; TCRdb's copy keeps in-frame clones and lacks some. The sample carries approximately 170,000 clones, around 88% recorded once. Germline V lookup: CDR1 LGHNA, CDR2 YNFKEQ. Between the trimmed V and J ends, which lost 0 bases and 9 bases, there was a span of 12 bases. CDR3 length: 14 residues. The data were taken from a study of T cell responses to AZD1222 COVID-19 vaccine. General study findings and limits: Recipients of two AZD1222 doses showed rising Spike-specific TCR breadth and depth. Baseline serology detected seropositivity in only five or six AZD1222 recipients. The repertoires were collected only after the peak T cell response. Nearly half of the spike-specific TCRs reportedly recognize variant regions that carry no mutations.

The chain carries TRBV4-2 and TRBJ1-5, with D hard to call. Sequenced material: peripheral blood, taken 28 days after the second AZD1222 dose. This TCR came from an adult who received the AZD1222 COVID-19 vaccine. CDR3 nucleotides: TGTGCCAGCAGCCAAGATTTGGCAGCGGGGCCCCAGCATTTT. Translated, it gives CASSQDLAAGPQHF.